A single sample gave rise to the 21 T cell receptor beta chains below, sequenced in a study of blood T cell repertoires in COVID-19. Repertoires were generated with immunoSEQ multiplex PCR, while TCRdb's copy carries only in-frame clones and drops some. The sample shows 110,000 to 150,000 clones, roughly four fifths of them seen only once. Input material: peripheral blood. These receptors came from a man aged 80 or over with acute or convalescent COVID-19.

This clone was picked up a small number of times. The chain employs TRBV6-6 and TRBJ1-1, with 7 bases that match TRBD1. Germline CDR1 and CDR2: MNHNY and SVGAGI (reference sequence). The CDR3 contains 16 residues. V gave up 5 bases and J gave up 3 bases; unmatched junction bases: 12. The CDR3 DNA reads TGTGCCAGCAGTGCCCAACAGGGGTGGGCGGACACTGAAGCTTTCTTT. It specifies CASSAQQGWADTEAFF.

CDR3 residues: CASSLGQGRHSPLHF. In DNA, the CDR3 is TGTGCCAGCAGCTTGGGACAGGGGAGGCATTCACCCCTCCACTTT. This rearrangement joins TRBV7-9 to TRBJ1-6, with 10 bases aligning to TRBD1. CDR3 length equals 15 residues. V lost 3 bases and J lost 8; bases outside the gene matches: 4. Germline assignment: CDR1 SEHNR and CDR2 FQNEAQ (reference sequence). Based on the CDR3 plus reference TRBV7-9 and TRBJ1-6, the full variable domain is DTGVSQNPRHKITKRGQNVTFRCDPISEHNRLYWYRQTLGQGPEFLTYFQNEAQLEKSRLLSDRFSAERPKGSFSTLEIQRTEQGDSAMYLCASSLGQGRHSPLHFGNGTRLTVT.

Turning to this clone: This sample also contains other DNA sequences that code for the same CDR3. CDR3 coding DNA: TGTGCCAGCAGGAGTGGACTAGCGGGGTTGTACGAGCAGTACTTC. As protein: CASRSGLAGLYEQYF. This chain uses TRBV27 with TRBJ2-7; 12 positions agree with TRBD2. The germline CDR1 and CDR2 sequences are MNHEY and SMNVEV (reference sequence). The junction had 7 bases not matched to a gene; V was cut back by 6 bases and J by 4 bases. The CDR3 spans 15 residues.

V usage is TRBV27 and J usage is TRBJ1-1, with D maybe TRBD1 (5 bases). The CDR3 contains 17 residues. Deletions cut 6 bases from V and 0 bases from J, with 20 bases between. CDR1 and CDR2 (germline): MNHEY, SMNVEV (reference sequence). CDR3 nucleotides: TGTGCCAGCAGCTATGGTGCGAACAGGCGTATGAACACTGAAGCTTTCTTT. Its translation is CASSYGANRRMNTEAFF.

The chain uses TRBV14 and TRBJ1-6, with D maybe TRBD1 (5 bases). The CDR3 length is 15 residues. Trimming took off 3 bases at V and 9 bases at J, with 15 bases between the two ends. In germline, CDR1 is SGHDN, CDR2 FVKESK. CDR3 region: CASSQRDPGISPLHF. The CDR3 DNA is TGTGCCAGCAGCCAGCGGGACCCGGGAATTTCACCCCTCCACTTT.

The J gene is TRBJ2-1, the V gene TRBV6-2 or TRBV6-3, with 9 positions matching TRBD1. The CDR3 sequence is 15 residues long. Trimming cost V 6 bases and J 7 bases; bases outside gene matches: 10. The germline gives CDR1 MNHEY, CDR2 SVGEGT. The CDR3 protein is CASSHPDRGGNEQFF. Written as DNA, the CDR3 is TGTGCCAGCAGCCATCCGGACAGGGGAGGAAATGAGCAGTTCTTC.

This clone appeared a few times. CDR3 amino acids: CASSLPRGGTPRNGNEQFF. In DNA form, the CDR3 reads TGCGCCAGCAGCTTACCAAGGGGAGGGACTCCCCGAAATGGGAATGAGCAGTTCTTC. The chain uses TRBV5-1 and TRBJ2-1; 7 nucleotides match TRBD2. V gave up 2 bases and J gave up 7 bases; unmatched junction bases: 21. This CDR3 is 19 amino acids long. Germline assignment: CDR1 SGHRS and CDR2 YFSETQ.

The gene calls are TRBV6-4 and TRBJ2-7; the D gene is possibly TRBD1 (6 bases). The CDR3 length is 13 residues. The V end was cut by 2 bases, the J end by 5 bases, with 10 bases between. Per germline, CDR1 MRHNA and CDR2 SNTAGT. In nucleotides, the CDR3 is TGTGCCAGCAGTGACACCCGACAGGACGAGCAGTACTTC. It translates to CASSDTRQDEQYF.

V and J are TRBV9 and TRBJ2-3, with 11 bases lining up with TRBD2. Germline-derived CDR1 and CDR2 are SGDLS and YYNGEE. V was clipped by 0 bases and J by 4 bases; unmatched bases: 7. CDR3 length: 17 residues. The CDR3 bases are TGTGCCAGCAGCGTAGGCCCCCTAGCGGGGGGTCCAGATACGCAGTATTTT. Translating it yields CASSVGPLAGGPDTQYF.

The chain is built from TRBV4-2 and TRBJ2-1, with D maybe TRBD1 (5 bases). Per germline, CDR1 LGHNA and CDR2 YNFKEQ. The CDR3 extends over 14 amino acids. Trimming removed 0 bases from V and 6 bases from J, with 9 bases in between. For the CDR3, the DNA is TGTGCCAGCAGCCAAGATCTAGGGGTCAATGAGCAGTTCTTC. Encoded protein: CASSQDLGVNEQFF.

The V gene is TRBV6-6, the J gene TRBJ1-6; possibly TRBD1 for D (5 bases). V was trimmed by 5 bases and J by 4 bases, leaving 15 bases between them. CDR1 is MNHNY and CDR2 is SVGAGI in the germline V gene (reference sequence). The CDR3 runs to 16 residues. CDR3 sequence (DNA): TGTGCCAGCAGTCGCCAGGGTTTCGGGTATAATTCACCCCTCCACTTT. Its protein is CASSRQGFGYNSPLHF.

V usage is TRBV6-6 and J usage is TRBJ2-3; TRBD1 might be the D (5 bases). The V end lost 7 bases, the J end lost 5 bases, and 22 bases lay between the germline ends. The CDR3 is made up of 16 amino acids. Germline loops: CDR1 MNHNY, CDR2 SVGAGI (reference sequence). This CDR3 reads CASTQTLWQGQDTQYF. The CDR3 nucleotides read TGTGCCAGCACCCAAACCCTCTGGCAGGGTCAAGATACGCAGTATTTT.

V is TRBV18 and J is TRBJ1-6, with D possibly matching TRBD1 (6 bases). Germline V gene lookup returns CDR1 KGHSH and CDR2 LQKENI. The CDR3 totals 14 residues. The V end was cut by 3 bases, the J end by 6 bases, with 9 bases between. The chain's CDR3 is CASSPQGTNSPLHF. The CDR3 coding sequence is TGTGCCAGCTCACCTCAGGGGACTAATTCACCCCTCCACTTT. Combining the CDR3 with reference TRBV18 and TRBJ1-6 gives the whole variable domain NAGVMQNPRHLVRRRGQEARLRCSPMKGHSHVYWYRQLPEEGLKFMVYLQKENIIDESGMPKERFSAEFPKEGPSILRIQQVVRGDSAAYFCASSPQGTNSPLHFGNGTRLTVT.

The rearrangement joins TRBV18 to TRBJ2-7, with a possible D match to TRBD2 (6 bases). Germline-derived CDR1 and CDR2 are KGHSH and LQKENI. This CDR3 is built from 16 residues. Trimming removed 6 bases from V and 4 bases from J, with 22 bases in between. The CDR3, as DNA: TGTGCCAGCTCCCCCGGGAGAGCGAAAAACGGGTACGAGCAGTACTTC. Translation: CASSPGRAKNGYEQYF. Complete variable domain (other parts from reference TRBV18 and TRBJ2-7): NAGVMQNPRHLVRRRGQEARLRCSPMKGHSHVYWYRQLPEEGLKFMVYLQKENIIDESGMPKERFSAEFPKEGPSILRIQQVVRGDSAAYFCASSPGRAKNGYEQYFGPGTRLTVT.

The rearrangement uses TRBV10-2 and TRBJ1-1; TRBD1 might be the D (5 bases). Trimming removed 7 bases at V and 3 bases at J, with 18 bases between. CDR1 and CDR2 from the germline V gene are WSHSY and SAAADI. CDR3 size: 15 residues. The CDR3 sequence: CASTEPSDTHTEAFF. DNA for the CDR3: TGCGCCAGCACCGAACCCTCGGACACCCACACTGAAGCTTTCTTT.

The rearrangement uses TRBV7-3 and TRBJ1-1, with D possibly TRBD1 on 6 matching bases. The germline CDR1 and CDR2 sequences are SGHTA and FQGTGA. V shed 2 bases and J shed 5 bases, with 18 bases lying between them. The CDR3 consists of 16 residues. The CDR3: CASSLGAGGERTEAFF. CDR3 coding DNA: TGTGCCAGCAGCTTAGGTGCTGGGGGCGAGAGAACTGAAGCTTTCTTT.

The DNA for the CDR3 is TGTGCCAGTAGCTTCCGGGACATTCAGGCCTACGAGCAGTACTTC. It yields the protein CASSFRDIQAYEQYF. The chain has TRBV19 and TRBJ2-7; TRBD1 might be the D (6 bases). The length of the CDR3 is 15 residues. V was cut by 6 bases and J by 2 bases, with 17 bases left in between. Germline assignment: CDR1 LNHDA and CDR2 SQIVND (reference sequence).

On this clone itself: The identical CDR3 is also encoded by other nucleotide sequences in the sample. V and J are TRBV12-3 or TRBV12-4 and TRBJ1-5; D is perhaps TRBD1 (5 bases). Trimming shortened V by 6 bases and J by 7 bases, and 13 bases separated the two germline ends. There are 13 residues in the CDR3. CDR3 amino acids: CASSLTGGQPQHF. CDR3 DNA: TGTGCCAGCAGCTTAACAGGTGGCCAGCCCCAGCATTTT.

V usage is TRBV18 and J usage is TRBJ2-6, with a possible D match to TRBD2 (5 bases). The length of the CDR3 is 18 residues. V was clipped by 4 bases and J by 2 bases, with 18 bases between them. The germline V gene has CDR1 KGHSH and CDR2 LQKENI. CDR3 DNA sequence: TGTGCCAGCTCACAGGTGACGGGAAGACGGACTGGGGCCAACGTCCTGACTTTC. Its protein product is CASSQVTGRRTGANVLTF. Full variable domain (rest looked up from reference TRBV18 and TRBJ2-6): NAGVMQNPRHLVRRRGQEARLRCSPMKGHSHVYWYRQLPEEGLKFMVYLQKENIIDESGMPKERFSAEFPKEGPSILRIQQVVRGDSAAYFCASSQVTGRRTGANVLTFGAGSRLTVL.

This sequence joins TRBV11-3 and TRBJ1-5; D remains unclear. CDR1 SGHNT and CDR2 YENEEA come from the germline V gene. The CDR3 totals 20 residues. V lost 4 bases, J lost 0 bases, and 25 bases lay in between. CDR3 nucleotide sequence: TGTGCCAGCAGCTCCCTTCCCCCCACAGCGGCCGGATATAGCAATCAGCCCCAGCATTTT. Translating gives CASSSLPPTAAGYSNQPQHF. Supplemented by reference TRBV11-3 and TRBJ1-5, the full variable domain reads EAGVVQSPRYKIIEKKQPVAFWCNPISGHNTLYWYLQNLGQGPELLIRYENEEAVDDSQLPKDRFSAERLKGVDSTLKIQPAELGDSAVYLCASSSLPPTAAGYSNQPQHFGDGTRLSIL.

J is TRBJ1-5 and V is TRBV5-8; unclear D gene. The V end was cut by 0 bases, the J end by 0 bases, with 7 bases between. The germline V gene has CDR1 SGHTS and CDR2 YDEGEE. The CDR3 runs 15 residues. CDR3 region: CASSLGLNSNQPQHF. The DNA of the CDR3 is TGTGCCAGCAGCTTGGGACTTAATAGCAATCAGCCCCAGCATTTT.